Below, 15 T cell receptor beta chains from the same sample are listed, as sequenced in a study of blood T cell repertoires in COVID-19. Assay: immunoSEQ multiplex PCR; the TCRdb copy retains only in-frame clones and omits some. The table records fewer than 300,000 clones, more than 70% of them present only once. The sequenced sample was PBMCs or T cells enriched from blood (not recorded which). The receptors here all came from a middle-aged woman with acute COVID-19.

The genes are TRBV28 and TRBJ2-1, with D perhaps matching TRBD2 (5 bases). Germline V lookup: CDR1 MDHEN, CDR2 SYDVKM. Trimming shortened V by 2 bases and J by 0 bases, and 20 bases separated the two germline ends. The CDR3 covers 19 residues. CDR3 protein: CASSLLPPRAGGSYNEQFF. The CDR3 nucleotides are TGTGCCAGCAGTTTACTACCCCCGAGGGCAGGAGGCTCCTACAATGAGCAGTTCTTC.

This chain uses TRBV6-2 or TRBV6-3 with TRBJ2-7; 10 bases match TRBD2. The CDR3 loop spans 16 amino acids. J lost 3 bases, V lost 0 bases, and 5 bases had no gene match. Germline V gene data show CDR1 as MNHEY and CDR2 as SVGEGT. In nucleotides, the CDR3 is TGTGCCAGCAGTTACTCGATGGCTAGCGGGAGCTACGAGCAGTACGTC. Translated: CASSYSMASGSYEQYV.

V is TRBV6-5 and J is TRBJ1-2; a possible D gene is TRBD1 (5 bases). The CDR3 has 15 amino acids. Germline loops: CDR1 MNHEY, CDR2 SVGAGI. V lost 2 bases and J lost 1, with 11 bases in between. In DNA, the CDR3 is TGTGCCAGCAGTTACGTAAGGGGCTTTAACTATGGCTACACCTTC. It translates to CASSYVRGFNYGYTF.

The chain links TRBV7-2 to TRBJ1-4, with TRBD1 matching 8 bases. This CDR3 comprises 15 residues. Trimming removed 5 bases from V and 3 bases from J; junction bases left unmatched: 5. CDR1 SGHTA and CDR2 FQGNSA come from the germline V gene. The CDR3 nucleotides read TGTGCCAGCAGCACCCAGACAGGGGCTAATGAAAAACTGTTTTTT. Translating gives CASSTQTGANEKLFF.

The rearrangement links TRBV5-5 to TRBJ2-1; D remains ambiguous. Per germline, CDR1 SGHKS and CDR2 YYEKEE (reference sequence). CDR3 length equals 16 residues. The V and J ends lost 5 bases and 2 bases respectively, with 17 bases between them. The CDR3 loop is CASRPAPAPTYNEQFF. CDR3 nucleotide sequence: TGTGCCAGCAGGCCCGCCCCAGCGCCAACCTACAATGAGCAGTTCTTC.

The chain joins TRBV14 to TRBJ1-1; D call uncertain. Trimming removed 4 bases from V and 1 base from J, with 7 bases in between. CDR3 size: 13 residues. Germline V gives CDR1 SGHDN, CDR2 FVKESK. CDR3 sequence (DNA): TGTGCCAGCAGCCTATCGGGGAACACTGAAGCTTTCTTT. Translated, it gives CASSLSGNTEAFF.

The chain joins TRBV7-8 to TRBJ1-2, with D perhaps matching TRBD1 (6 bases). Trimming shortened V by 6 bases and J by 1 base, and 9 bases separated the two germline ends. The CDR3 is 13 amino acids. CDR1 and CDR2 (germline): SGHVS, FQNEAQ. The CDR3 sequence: CASRDSDNYGYTF. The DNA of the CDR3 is TGTGCCAGCAGGGACAGCGATAACTATGGCTACACCTTC.

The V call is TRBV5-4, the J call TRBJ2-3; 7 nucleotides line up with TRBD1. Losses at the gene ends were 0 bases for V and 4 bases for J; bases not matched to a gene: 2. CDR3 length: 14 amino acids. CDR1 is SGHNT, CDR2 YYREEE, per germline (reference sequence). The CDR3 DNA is TGTGCCAGCAGCTTGGCGGGGACAGCAGATACGCAGTATTTT. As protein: CASSLAGTADTQYF.

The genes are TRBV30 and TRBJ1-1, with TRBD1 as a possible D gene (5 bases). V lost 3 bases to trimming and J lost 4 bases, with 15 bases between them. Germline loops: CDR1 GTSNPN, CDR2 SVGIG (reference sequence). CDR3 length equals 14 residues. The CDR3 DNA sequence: TGTGCCTGGAGATGGACAACGGTGAGCACTGAAGCTTTCTTT. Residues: CAWRWTTVSTEAFF.

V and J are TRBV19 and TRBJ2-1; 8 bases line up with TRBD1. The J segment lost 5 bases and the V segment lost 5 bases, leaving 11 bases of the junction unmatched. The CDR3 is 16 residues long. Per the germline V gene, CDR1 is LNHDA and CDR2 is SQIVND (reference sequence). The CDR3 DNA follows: TGTGCCAGTAGTCTCTGGGACAGGTGGACCAACAATGAGCAGTTCTTC. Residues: CASSLWDRWTNNEQFF.

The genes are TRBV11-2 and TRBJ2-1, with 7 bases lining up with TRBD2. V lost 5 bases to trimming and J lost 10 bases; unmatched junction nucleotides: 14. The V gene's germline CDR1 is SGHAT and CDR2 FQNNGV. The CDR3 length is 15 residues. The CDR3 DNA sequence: TGTGCCAGCAGCCCAATACTCCTGGGGGGGGGAGAGCAGTTCTTC. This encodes CASSPILLGGGEQFF.

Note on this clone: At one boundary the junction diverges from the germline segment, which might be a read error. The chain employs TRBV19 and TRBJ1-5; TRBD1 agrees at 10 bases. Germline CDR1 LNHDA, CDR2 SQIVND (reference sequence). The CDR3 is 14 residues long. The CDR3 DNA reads TGTGCCAGTAGTATCGGGACAGGGGTTGATAGCATGTATTTT. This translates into CASSIGTGVDSMYF.

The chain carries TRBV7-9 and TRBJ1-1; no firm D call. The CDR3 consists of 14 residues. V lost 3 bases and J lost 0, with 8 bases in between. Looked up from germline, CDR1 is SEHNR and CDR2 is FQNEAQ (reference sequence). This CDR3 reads CASSLQDMNTEAFF. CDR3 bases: TGTGCCAGCAGCTTGCAGGATATGAACACTGAAGCTTTCTTT.

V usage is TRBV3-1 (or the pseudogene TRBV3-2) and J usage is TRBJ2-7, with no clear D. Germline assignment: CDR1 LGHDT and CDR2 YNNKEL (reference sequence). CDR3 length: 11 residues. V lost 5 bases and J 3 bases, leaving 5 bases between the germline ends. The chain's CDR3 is CASSFHYEQYF. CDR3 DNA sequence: TGTGCCAGCAGCTTCCACTACGAGCAGTACTTC.

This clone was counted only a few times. CDR3 nucleotides: TGTGCCACCAGGGGACCGGGACAGGAGACTGAAGCTTTCTTT. Protein sequence: CATRGPGQETEAFF. The rearrangement uses TRBV24-1 and TRBJ1-1, with 8 bases fitting TRBD1. CDR1 and CDR2 from the germline V gene are KGHDR and SFDVKD. Losses at the gene ends were 7 bases for V and 5 bases for J; bases not matched to a gene: 8. This CDR3 comprises 14 residues.